The rows below give T cell receptor beta chains drawn from one sample of a study of early T cells in non-severe SARS-CoV-2 infection. TCRdb reprocessed the 5' RACE reads via MiXCR and lists one record per CDR3 protein. The sample has 55,000 or so distinct CDR3 sequences, roughly an eighth seen once. Sample: whole blood. Receptors were obtained from an adult who was a healthcare worker with PCR-confirmed SARS-CoV-2 infection or an uninfected control (not recorded which). Each CDR3 is given with its conserved first and last residue. Each record gives: D gene, CDR3 length, clone size, J gene, V gene, CDR3 protein, CDR3 DNA. The D gene is left open where the match is weak. Only part of the rows carry a size: once, few, many, or a class if the clone is expanded.

>NA|15|NA|TRBJ2-7|TRBV7-9
CASSSTRLRSYEQYF
TGTGCCAGCAGTTCGACCCGGCTTCGCTCCTACGAGCAGTACTTC
>NA|13|NA|TRBJ1-5|TRBV7-9
CASSSTAVGPQHF
TGTGCCAGCAGCTCGACCGCCGTAGGGCCCCAGCATTTT
>NA|13|NA|TRBJ1-5|TRBV11-2
CASSLNRDQPQHF
TGTGCCAGCAGCCTAAACAGGGATCAGCCCCAGCATTTT
>NA|17|few|TRBJ1-6|TRBV2
CASRREAARDSNSPLHF
TGTGCCAGCAGACGCGAGGCGGCGAGGGATTCTAATTCACCCCTCCACTTT
>NA|14|few|TRBJ1-6|TRBV2
CASSEARVNSPLHF
TGTGCCAGCAGTGAAGCGCGGGTCAATTCACCCCTCCACTTT
>NA|14|NA|TRBJ2-3|TRBV11-2
CASSWSAGTDTQYF
TGTGCCAGCAGCTGGAGTGCGGGCACAGATACACAGTATTTT
>NA|16|NA|TRBJ1-3|TRBV7-6
CASSLASPFSGNTIYF
TGTGCCAGCAGCTTAGCGTCACCGTTCTCTGGAAACACCATATATTTT
>NA|15|few|TRBJ2-3|TRBV9
CASSVHGYSTDTQYF
TGTGCCAGCAGCGTTCACGGATATTCCACAGATACGCAGTATTTT
>NA|14|many|TRBJ2-2|TRBV19
CAISRTANTGELFF
TGTGCCATTTCCCGGACAGCGAACACCGGGGAGCTGTTTTTT
>TRBD2|15|few|TRBJ2-1|TRBV2
CASTDTGGLYNEQFF
TGTGCCAGCACCGATACGGGGGGTTTATACAATGAGCAGTTCTTC
>TRBD1|14|few|TRBJ2-7|TRBV29-1
CSVSSGQGADEQYF
TGCAGCGTATCTTCGGGACAGGGGGCCGACGAGCAGTACTTC
>TRBD2|16|once|TRBJ2-5|TRBV7-9
CASSNPGTSFQETQYF
TGTGCCAGCAGCAACCCCGGGACTAGCTTTCAAGAGACCCAGTACTTC
>NA|17|NA|TRBJ1-1|TRBV29-1
CSVTHPGRGGRDTEAFF
TGCAGCGTTACCCACCCCGGACGGGGAGGACGGGACACTGAAGCTTTCTTT
>NA|17|many|TRBJ2-1|TRBV13
CASSFVVREGSYNEQFF
TGTGCCAGCAGCTTTGTGGTGAGGGAAGGCTCCTACAATGAGCAGTTCTTC
>NA|14|few|TRBJ2-7|TRBV6-6
CASSYRQETYEQYF
TGTGCCAGCAGTTACAGGCAGGAAACCTACGAGCAGTACTTC
>TRBD2|17|many|TRBJ2-3|TRBV5-1
CASSFPLAGGSTDTQYF
TGCGCCAGCAGCTTTCCACTAGCGGGCGGGAGCACAGATACGCAGTATTTT
>NA|15|many|TRBJ1-1|TRBV5-1
CASSLVGMKNTEAFF
TGCGCCAGCAGCTTGGTAGGGATGAAAAACACTGAAGCTTTCTTT
>NA|13|NA|TRBJ1-2|TRBV20-1
CSATPGLLYGYTF
TGCAGTGCTACACCCGGACTACTCTATGGCTACACCTTC
>NA|16|NA|TRBJ2-3|TRBV9
CASSVRFELGTDTQYF
TGTGCCAGCAGCGTTAGGTTTGAGCTTGGGACAGATACGCAGTATTTT
>NA|14|few|TRBJ2-5|TRBV2
CASRPNFGKETQYF
TGTGCCAGCAGACCCAATTTCGGGAAAGAGACCCAGTACTTC
>NA|14|NA|TRBJ2-7|TRBV6-6
CASRHVQGSYEQYF
TGTGCCAGCAGACACGTACAGGGCTCCTACGAGCAGTACTTC
>TRBD1|15|many|TRBJ2-1|TRBV9
CASSVEVTGPNEQFF
TGTGCCAGCAGCGTAGAGGTGACAGGGCCGAATGAGCAGTTCTTC
>NA|15|NA|TRBJ1-1|TRBV14
CASSQDTGIGTEAFF
TGTGCCAGCAGCCAAGATACAGGGATTGGAACTGAAGCTTTCTTT
>NA|12|many|TRBJ2-1|TRBV10-2
CASTLIPGEQFF
TGCGCCAGCACCCTTATCCCCGGGGAGCAGTTCTTC
>NA|12|NA|TRBJ1-1|TRBV7-9
CASSPRMAGAFF
TGTGCCAGCAGCCCCAGGATGGCTGGAGCTTTCTTT
>NA|13|many|TRBJ2-7|TRBV5-1
CASTSDSTYEQYF
TGCGCCAGCACCTCGGACAGTACCTACGAGCAGTACTTC
>TRBD2|11|many|TRBJ2-1|TRBV6-5
CASSRAGEQFF
TGTGCCAGCAGCCGAGCGGGGGAGCAGTTCTTC
>TRBD1|16|NA|TRBJ2-5|TRBV7-2
CASSPRTGLWEETQYF
TGTGCCAGCAGCCCCAGGACAGGCCTCTGGGAAGAGACCCAGTACTTC
>NA|17|NA|TRBJ1-1|TRBV12-5
CASGLVPGRGMNTEAFF
TGTGCTAGTGGTTTGGTACCAGGGAGGGGGATGAACACTGAAGCTTTCTTT
>TRBD1|14|NA|TRBJ1-6|TRBV6-5
CASSRTGISSPLHF
TGTGCCAGCAGTCGGACAGGGATAAGTTCACCCCTCCACTTT
>NA|11|NA|TRBJ2-1|TRBV4-1
CASSQDRGQFF
TGCGCCAGCAGCCAAGATCGAGGGCAGTTCTTC
>NA|12|NA|TRBJ1-1|TRBV29-1
CSVVAAYTEAFF
TGCAGCGTTGTGGCCGCGTACACTGAAGCTTTCTTT
>TRBD1|14|NA|TRBJ1-1|TRBV5-4
CASTGQGLNTEAFF
TGTGCCAGCACGGGACAGGGGCTTAACACTGAAGCTTTCTTT
>NA|14|NA|TRBJ2-2|TRBV10-2
CASSELAGAGELFF
TGCGCCAGCAGTGAGTTAGCAGGGGCCGGGGAGCTGTTTTTT